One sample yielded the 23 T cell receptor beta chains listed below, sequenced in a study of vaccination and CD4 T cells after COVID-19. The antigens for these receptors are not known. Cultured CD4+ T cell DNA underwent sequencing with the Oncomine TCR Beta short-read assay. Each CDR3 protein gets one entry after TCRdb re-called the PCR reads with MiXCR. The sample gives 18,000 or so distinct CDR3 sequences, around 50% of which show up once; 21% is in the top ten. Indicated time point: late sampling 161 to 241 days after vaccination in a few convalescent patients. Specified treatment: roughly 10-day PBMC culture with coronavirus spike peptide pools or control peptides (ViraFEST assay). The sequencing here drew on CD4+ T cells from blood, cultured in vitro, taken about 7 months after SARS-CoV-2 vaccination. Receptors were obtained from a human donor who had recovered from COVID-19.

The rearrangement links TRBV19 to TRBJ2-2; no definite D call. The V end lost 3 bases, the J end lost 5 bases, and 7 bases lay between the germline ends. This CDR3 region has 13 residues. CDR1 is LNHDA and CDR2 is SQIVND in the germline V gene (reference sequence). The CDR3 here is CASSIVVTGELFF. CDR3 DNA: TGTGCCAGTAGTATTGTGGTTACCGGGGAGCTGTTTTTT.

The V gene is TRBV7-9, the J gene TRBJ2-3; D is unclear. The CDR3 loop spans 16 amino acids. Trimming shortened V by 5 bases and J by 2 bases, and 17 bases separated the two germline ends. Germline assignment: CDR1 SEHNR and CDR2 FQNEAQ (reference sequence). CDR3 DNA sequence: TGTGCCAGCAGCCAAACCGTGGACGGACCCACAGATACGCAGTATTTT. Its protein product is CASSQTVDGPTDTQYF.

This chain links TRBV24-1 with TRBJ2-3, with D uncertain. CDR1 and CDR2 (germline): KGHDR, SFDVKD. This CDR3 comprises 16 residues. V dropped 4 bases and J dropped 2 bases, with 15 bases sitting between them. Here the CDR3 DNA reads TGTGCCACCAGTGACCCGGACGGATCCAACACAGATACGCAGTATTTT. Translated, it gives CATSDPDGSNTDTQYF.

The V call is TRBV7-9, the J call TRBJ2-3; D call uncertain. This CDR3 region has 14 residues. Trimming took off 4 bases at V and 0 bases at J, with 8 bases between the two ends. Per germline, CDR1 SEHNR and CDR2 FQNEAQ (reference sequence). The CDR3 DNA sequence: TGTGCCAGCAGCTGGGTCAGTAGCACAGATACGCAGTATTTT. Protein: CASSWVSSTDTQYF.

CDR3 bases: TGTGCCAGCAGTGACTTGGGGGGGAGTGGCTATGGCTACACCTTC. Amino acid sequence: CASSDLGGSGYGYTF. This chain connects TRBV25-1 to TRBJ1-2, with D maybe TRBD1 (5 bases). Germline CDR1 and CDR2: MGHDK and SYGVNS. This CDR3 comprises 15 residues. Trimming took off 3 bases at V and 4 bases at J, with 15 bases between the two ends.

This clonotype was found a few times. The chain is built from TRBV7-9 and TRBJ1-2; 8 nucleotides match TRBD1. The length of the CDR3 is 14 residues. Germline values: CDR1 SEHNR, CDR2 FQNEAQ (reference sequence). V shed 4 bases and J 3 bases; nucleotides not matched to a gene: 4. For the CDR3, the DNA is TGTGCCAGCAGCTCGACAGGGGATCACTATGGCTACACCTTC. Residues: CASSSTGDHYGYTF.

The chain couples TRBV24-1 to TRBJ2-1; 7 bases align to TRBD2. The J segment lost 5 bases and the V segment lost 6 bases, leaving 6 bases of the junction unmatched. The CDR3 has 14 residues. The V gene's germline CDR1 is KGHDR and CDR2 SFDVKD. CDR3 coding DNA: TGTGCCACCAGTCAGCGGGACTACAACAATGAGCAGTTCTTC. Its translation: CATSQRDYNNEQFF.

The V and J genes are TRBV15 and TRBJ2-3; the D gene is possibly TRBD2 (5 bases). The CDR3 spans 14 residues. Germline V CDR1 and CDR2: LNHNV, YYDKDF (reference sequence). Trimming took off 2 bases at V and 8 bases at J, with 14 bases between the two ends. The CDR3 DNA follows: TGTGCCACCAGCAGAAGCAAACCCGAGGGTACGCAGTATTTT. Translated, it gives CATSRSKPEGTQYF. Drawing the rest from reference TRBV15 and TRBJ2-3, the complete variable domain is DAMVIQNPRYQVTQFGKPVTLSCSQTLNHNVMYWYQQKSSQAPKLLFHYYDKDFNNEADTPDNFQSRRPNTSFCFLDIRSPGLGDTAMYLCATSRSKPEGTQYFGPGTRLTVL.

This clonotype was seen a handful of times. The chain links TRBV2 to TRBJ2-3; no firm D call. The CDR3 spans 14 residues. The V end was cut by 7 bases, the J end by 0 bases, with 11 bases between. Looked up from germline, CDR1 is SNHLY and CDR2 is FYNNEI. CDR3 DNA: TGTGCCAGCATGTCCCCTTCTAGCACAGATACGCAGTATTTT. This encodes CASMSPSSTDTQYF.

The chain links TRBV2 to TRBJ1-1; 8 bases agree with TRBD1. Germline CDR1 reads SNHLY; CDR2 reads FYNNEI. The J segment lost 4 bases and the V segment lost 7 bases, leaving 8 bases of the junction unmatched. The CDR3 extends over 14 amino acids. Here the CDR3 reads CASTTSTGGTEAFF. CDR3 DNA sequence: TGTGCCAGCACCACTTCAACAGGGGGCACTGAAGCTTTCTTT. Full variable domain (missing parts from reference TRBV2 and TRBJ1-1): EPEVTQTPSHQVTQMGQEVILRCVPISNHLYFYWYRQILGQKVEFLVSFYNNEISEKSEIFDDQFSVERPDGSNFTLKIRSTKLEDSAMYFCASTTSTGGTEAFFGQGTRLTVV.

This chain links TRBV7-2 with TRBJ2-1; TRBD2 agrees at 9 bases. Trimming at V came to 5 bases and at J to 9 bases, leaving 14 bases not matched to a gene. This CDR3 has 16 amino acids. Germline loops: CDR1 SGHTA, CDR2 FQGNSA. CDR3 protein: CASSQGFAGGQSEQFF. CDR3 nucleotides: TGTGCCAGCAGCCAAGGTTTTGCGGGGGGGCAAAGTGAGCAGTTCTTC.

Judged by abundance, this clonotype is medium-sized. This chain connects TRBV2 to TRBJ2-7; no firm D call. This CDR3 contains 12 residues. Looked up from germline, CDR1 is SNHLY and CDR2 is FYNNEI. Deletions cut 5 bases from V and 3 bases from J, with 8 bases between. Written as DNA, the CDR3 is TGTGCCAGCAGTATGGGCGGCTACGAGCAGTACTTC. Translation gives CASSMGGYEQYF.

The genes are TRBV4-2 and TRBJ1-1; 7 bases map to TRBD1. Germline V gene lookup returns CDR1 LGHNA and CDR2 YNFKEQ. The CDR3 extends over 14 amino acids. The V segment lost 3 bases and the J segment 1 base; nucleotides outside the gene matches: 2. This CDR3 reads CASSQGQSNTEAFF. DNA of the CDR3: TGTGCCAGCAGCCAGGGACAGTCGAACACTGAAGCTTTCTTT.

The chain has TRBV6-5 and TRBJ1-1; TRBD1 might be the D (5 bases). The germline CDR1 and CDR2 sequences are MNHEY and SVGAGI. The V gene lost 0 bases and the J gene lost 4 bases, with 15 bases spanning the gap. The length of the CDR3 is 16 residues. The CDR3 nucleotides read TGTGCCAGCAGTTACTCGAGCCCAGGGCGTAGCACTGAAGCTTTCTTT. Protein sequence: CASSYSSPGRSTEAFF.

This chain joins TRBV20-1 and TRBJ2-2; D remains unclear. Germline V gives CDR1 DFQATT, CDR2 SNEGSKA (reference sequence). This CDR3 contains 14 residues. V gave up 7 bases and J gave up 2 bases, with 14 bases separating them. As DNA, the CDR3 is TGCAGTGTCGCAGGCGGCCCAAACACCGGGGAGCTGTTTTTT. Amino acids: CSVAGGPNTGELFF.

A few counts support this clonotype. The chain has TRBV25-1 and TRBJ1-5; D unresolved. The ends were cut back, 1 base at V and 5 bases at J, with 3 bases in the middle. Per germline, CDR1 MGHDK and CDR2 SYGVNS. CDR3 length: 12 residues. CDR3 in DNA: TGTGCCAGCAGTGAATTTTATCAGCCCCAGCATTTT. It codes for CASSEFYQPQHF.

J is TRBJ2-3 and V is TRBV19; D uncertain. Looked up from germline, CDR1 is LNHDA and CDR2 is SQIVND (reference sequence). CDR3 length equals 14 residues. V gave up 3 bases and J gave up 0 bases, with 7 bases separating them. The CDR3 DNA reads TGTGCCAGTAGTATGCAGACCAGCACAGATACGCAGTATTTT. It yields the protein CASSMQTSTDTQYF.

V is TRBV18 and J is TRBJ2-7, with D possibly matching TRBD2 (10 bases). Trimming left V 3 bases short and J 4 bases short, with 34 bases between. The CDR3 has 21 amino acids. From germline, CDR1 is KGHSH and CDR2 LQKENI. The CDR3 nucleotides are TGTGCCAGCTCACCTCCACAGGGGGCGGCTAGCGGGAGCACTTTTTCGTACGAGCAGTACTTC. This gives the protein CASSPPQGAASGSTFSYEQYF.

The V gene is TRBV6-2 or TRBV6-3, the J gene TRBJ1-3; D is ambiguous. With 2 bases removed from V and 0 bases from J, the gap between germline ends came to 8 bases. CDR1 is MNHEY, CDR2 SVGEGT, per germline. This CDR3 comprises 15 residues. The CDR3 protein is CASSYPPISGNTIYF. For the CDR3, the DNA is TGTGCCAGCAGTTACCCCCCGATCTCTGGAAACACCATATATTTT.

The CDR3 coding sequence is TGTGCCAGCAGCTCGACCCCGGGCAGCTCCTACAATGAGCAGTTCTTC. Translating gives CASSSTPGSSYNEQFF. The chain recombines TRBV7-2 with TRBJ2-1; D uncertain. The length of the CDR3 is 16 residues. Per germline, CDR1 SGHTA and CDR2 FQGNSA. Trimming took off 4 bases at V and 0 bases at J, with 13 bases between the two ends.

The DNA for the CDR3 is TGTGCCAGTAGTAACAGACTAGCGGGCTTTGGTCTGTACTTC. This codes for CASSNRLAGFGLYF. The chain carries TRBV19 and TRBJ2-7; 10 nucleotides align to TRBD2. This CDR3 contains 14 residues. Germline lookup yields CDR1 LNHDA and CDR2 SQIVND (reference sequence). Trimming cost V 4 bases and J 12 bases; bases outside gene matches: 12.

In nucleotides, the CDR3 is TGTGCCACCAGCGCCAAACAGGGGGTCGATCAGCCCCAGCATTTT. Residues: CATSAKQGVDQPQHF. The chain has TRBV15 and TRBJ1-5; 8 bases line up with TRBD1. Germline CDR1 and CDR2: LNHNV and YYDKDF (reference sequence). Trimming cost V 5 bases and J 5 bases; bases outside gene matches: 8. This CDR3 has 15 amino acids.

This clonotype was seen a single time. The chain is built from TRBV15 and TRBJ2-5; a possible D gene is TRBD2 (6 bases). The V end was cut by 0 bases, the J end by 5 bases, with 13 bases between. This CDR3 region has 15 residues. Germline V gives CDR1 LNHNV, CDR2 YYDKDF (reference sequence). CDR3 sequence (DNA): TGTGCCACCAGCAGAGATTTAGGAGGGGTTGAGACCCAGTACTTC. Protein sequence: CATSRDLGGVETQYF.